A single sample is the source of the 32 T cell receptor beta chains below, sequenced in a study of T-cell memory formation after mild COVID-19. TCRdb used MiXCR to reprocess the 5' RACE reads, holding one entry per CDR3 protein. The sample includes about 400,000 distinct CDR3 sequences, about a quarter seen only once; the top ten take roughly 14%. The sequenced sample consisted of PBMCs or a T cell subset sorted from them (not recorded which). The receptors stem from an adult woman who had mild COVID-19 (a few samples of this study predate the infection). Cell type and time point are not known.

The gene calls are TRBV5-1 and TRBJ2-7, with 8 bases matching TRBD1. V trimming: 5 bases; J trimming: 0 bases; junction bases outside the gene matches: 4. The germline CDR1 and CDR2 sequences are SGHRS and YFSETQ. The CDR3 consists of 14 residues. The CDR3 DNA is TGCGCCAGCAGGGGACAGGCAAACTCCTACGAGCAGTACTTC. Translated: CASRGQANSYEQYF.

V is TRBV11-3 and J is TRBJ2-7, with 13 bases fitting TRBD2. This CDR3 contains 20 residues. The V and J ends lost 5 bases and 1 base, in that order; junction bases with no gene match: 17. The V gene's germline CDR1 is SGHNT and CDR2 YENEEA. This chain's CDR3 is CASSHTAGTSGTRVSYEQYF. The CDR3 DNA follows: TGTGCCAGCAGCCACACGGCGGGGACTAGCGGGACCAGGGTGTCCTACGAGCAGTACTTC.

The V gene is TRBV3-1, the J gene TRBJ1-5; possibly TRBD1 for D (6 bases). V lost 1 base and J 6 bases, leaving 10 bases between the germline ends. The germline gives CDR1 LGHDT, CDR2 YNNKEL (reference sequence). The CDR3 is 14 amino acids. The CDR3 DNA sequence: TGTGCCAGCAGCCAAGTGGGGGCGGCTCAGCCCCAGCATTTT. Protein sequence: CASSQVGAAQPQHF. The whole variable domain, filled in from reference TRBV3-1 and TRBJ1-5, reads DTAVSQTPKYLVTQMGNDKSIKCEQNLGHDTMYWYKQDSKKFLKIMFSYNNKELIINETVPNRFSPKSPDKAHLNLHINSLELGDSAVYFCASSQVGAAQPQHFGDGTRLSIL.

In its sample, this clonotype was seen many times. In DNA form, the CDR3 reads TGTGCCAGTAGCCGAGGAGGGGACTACAATGAGCAGTTCTTC. It specifies CASSRGGDYNEQFF. This chain links TRBV19 with TRBJ2-1; tentative D call: TRBD2 (6 bases). Trimming left V 6 bases short and J 3 bases short, with 12 bases between. From germline, CDR1 is LNHDA and CDR2 SQIVND (reference sequence). This CDR3 contains 14 residues.

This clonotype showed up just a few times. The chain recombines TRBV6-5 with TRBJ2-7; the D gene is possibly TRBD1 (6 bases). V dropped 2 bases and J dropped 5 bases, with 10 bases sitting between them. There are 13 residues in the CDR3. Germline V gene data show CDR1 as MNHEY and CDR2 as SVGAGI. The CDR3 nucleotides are TGTGCCAGCAGTTACACGGACAGCCACGAGCAGTACTTC. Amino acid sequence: CASSYTDSHEQYF.

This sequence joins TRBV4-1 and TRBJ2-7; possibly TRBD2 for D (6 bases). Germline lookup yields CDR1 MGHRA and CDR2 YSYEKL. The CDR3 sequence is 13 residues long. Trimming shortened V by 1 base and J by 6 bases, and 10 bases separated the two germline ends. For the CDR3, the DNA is TGCGCCAGCAGCCAAGGCTATAGCGGCGAGCAGTACTTC. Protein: CASSQGYSGEQYF.

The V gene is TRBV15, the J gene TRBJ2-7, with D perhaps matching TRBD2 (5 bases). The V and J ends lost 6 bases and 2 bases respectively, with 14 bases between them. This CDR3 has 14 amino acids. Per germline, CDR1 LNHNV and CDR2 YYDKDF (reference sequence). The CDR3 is CATRKGGSAYEQYF. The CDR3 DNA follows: TGTGCCACCAGGAAGGGTGGGAGCGCCTACGAGCAGTACTTC.

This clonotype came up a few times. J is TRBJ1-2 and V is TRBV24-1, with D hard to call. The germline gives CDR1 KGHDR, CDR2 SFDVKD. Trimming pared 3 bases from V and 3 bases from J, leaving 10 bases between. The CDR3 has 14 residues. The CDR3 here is CATSDPPKDYGYTF. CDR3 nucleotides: TGTGCCACCAGTGATCCCCCGAAGGACTATGGCTACACCTTC.

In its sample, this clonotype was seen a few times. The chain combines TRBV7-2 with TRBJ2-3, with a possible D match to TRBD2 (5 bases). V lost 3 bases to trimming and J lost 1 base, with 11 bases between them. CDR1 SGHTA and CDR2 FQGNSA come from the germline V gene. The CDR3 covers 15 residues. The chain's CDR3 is CASSFRLSGTDTQYF. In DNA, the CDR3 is TGTGCCAGCAGCTTCAGACTAAGCGGCACAGATACGCAGTATTTT.

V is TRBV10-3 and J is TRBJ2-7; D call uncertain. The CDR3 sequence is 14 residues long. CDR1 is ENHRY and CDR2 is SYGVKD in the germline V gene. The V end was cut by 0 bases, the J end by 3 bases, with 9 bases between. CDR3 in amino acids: CAISESNKGYEQYF. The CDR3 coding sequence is TGTGCCATCAGTGAGTCTAATAAGGGCTACGAGCAGTACTTC.

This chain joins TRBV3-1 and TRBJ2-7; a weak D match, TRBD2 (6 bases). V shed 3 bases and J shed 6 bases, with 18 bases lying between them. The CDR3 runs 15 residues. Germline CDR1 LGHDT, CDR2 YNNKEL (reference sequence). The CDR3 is CASSHPGAGSTEQYF. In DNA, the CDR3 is TGTGCCAGCAGCCATCCCGGGGCGGGGTCCACCGAGCAGTACTTC.

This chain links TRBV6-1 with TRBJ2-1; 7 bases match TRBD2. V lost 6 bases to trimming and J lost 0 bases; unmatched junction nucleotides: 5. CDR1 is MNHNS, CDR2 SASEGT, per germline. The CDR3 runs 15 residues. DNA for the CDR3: TGTGCCAGCAGGGGAGCGGGAAGCTCCTACAATGAGCAGTTCTTC. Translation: CASRGAGSSYNEQFF.

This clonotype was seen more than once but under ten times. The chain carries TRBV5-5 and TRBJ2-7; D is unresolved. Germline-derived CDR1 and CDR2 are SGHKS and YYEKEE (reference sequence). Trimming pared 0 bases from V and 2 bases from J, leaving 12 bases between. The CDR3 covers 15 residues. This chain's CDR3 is CASSLANGSPYEQYF. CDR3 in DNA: TGTGCCAGCAGCTTGGCCAACGGCAGCCCCTACGAGCAGTACTTC.

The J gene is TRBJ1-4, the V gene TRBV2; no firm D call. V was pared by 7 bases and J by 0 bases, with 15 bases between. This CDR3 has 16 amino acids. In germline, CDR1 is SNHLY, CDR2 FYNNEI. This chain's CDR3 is CASMVGRLATNEKLFF. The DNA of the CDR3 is TGTGCCAGCATGGTGGGCAGGCTTGCAACTAATGAAAAACTGTTTTTT.

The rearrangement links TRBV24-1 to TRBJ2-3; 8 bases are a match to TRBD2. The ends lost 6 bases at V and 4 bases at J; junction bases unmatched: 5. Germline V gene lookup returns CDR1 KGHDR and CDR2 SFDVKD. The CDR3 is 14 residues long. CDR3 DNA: TGTGCCACCAGTCCGGGACTAGGAGCAGATACGCAGTATTTT. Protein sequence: CATSPGLGADTQYF.

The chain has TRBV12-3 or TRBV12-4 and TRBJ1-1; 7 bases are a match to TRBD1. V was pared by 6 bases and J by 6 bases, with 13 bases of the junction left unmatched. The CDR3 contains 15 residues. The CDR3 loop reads CASRQTGQIRAEAFF. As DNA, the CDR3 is TGTGCCAGCAGACAAACGGGACAGATTAGGGCTGAAGCTTTCTTT.

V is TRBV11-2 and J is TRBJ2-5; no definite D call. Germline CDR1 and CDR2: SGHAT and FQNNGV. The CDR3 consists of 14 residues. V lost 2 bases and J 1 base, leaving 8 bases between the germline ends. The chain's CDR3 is CASSLKPVQETQYF. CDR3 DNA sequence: TGTGCCAGCAGCTTAAAACCGGTCCAAGAGACCCAGTACTTC.

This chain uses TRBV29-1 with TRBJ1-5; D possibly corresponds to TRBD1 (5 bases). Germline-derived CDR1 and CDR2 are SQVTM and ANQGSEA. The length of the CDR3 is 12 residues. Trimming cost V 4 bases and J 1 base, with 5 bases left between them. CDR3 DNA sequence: TGCAGCGTTGGACAGAGCAATCAGCCCCAGCATTTT. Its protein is CSVGQSNQPQHF.

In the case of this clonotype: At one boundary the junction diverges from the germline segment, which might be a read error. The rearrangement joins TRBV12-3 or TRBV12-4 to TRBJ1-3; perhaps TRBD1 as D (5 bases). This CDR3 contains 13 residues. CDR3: CASSRDELAGRDF. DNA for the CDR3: TGTGCCAGCAGCCGGGACGAACTCGCCGGGAGGGATTTT.

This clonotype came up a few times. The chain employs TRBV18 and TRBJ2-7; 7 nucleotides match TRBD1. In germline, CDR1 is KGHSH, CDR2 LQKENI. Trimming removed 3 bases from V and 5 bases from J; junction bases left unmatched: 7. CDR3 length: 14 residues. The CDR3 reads CASSPIRQGDEQYF. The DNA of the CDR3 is TGTGCCAGCTCACCGATACGACAGGGCGACGAGCAGTACTTC.

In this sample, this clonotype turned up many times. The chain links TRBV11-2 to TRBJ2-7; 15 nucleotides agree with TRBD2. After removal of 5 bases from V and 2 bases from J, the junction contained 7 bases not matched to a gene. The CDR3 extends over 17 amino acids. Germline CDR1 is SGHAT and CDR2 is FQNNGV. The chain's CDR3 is CASSPYGLAGGPYEQYF. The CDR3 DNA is TGTGCCAGCAGCCCCTACGGACTAGCGGGAGGGCCCTACGAGCAGTACTTC.

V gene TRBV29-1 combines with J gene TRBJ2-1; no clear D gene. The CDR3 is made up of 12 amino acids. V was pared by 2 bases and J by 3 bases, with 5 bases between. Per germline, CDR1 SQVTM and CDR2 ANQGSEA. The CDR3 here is CSVEKLYNEQFF. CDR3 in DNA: TGCAGCGTTGAAAAGCTCTACAATGAGCAGTTCTTC.

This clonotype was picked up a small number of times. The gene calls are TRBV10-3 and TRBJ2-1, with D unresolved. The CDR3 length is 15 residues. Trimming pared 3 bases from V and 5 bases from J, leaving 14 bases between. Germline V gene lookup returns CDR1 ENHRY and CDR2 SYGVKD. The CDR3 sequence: CAISDLNQLHNEQFF. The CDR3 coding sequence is TGTGCCATCAGTGATTTGAACCAGCTCCACAATGAGCAGTTCTTC.

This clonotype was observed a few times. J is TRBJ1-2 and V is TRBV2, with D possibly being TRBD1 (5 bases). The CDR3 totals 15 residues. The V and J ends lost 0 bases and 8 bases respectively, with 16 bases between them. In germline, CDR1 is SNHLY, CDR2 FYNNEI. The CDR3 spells CASSEAGHPRRGYTF. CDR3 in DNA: TGTGCCAGCAGTGAAGCCGGACACCCCCGGAGGGGCTACACCTTC.

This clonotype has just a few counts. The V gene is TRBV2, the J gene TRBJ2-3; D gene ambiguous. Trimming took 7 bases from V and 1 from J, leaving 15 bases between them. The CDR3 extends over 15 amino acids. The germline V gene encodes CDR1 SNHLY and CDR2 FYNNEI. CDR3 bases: TGTGCCAGCATCCGACAAGGTACCGGCACAGATACGCAGTATTTT. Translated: CASIRQGTGTDTQYF.

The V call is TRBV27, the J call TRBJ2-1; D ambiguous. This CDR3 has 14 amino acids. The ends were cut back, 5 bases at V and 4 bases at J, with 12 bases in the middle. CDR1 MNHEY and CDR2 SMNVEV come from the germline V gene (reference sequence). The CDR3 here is CASSPGPRYNEQFF. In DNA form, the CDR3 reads TGTGCCAGCAGTCCGGGCCCTCGGTACAATGAGCAGTTCTTC.

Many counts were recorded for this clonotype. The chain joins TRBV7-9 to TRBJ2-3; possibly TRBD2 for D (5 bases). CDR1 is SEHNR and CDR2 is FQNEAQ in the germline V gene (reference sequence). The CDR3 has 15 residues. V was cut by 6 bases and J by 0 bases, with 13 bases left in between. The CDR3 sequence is CASSLAGSSTDTQYF. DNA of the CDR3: TGTGCCAGCAGTTTGGCTGGGAGTAGCACAGATACGCAGTATTTT.

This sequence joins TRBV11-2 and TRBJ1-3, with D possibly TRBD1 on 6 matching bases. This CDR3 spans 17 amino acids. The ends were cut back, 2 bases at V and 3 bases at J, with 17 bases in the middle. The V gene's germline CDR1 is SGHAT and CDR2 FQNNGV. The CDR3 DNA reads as TGTGCCAGCAGCTTAAAAAGAGGGGGGGCCGTTGGAAACACCATATATTTT. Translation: CASSLKRGGAVGNTIYF.

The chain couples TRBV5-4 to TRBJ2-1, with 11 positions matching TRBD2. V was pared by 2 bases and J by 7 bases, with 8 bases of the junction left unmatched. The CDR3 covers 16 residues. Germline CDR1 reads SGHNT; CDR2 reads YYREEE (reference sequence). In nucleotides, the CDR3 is TGTGCCAGCAGCTTCGGTATACTAGCGGGGGTAAATGAGCAGTTCTTC. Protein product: CASSFGILAGVNEQFF.

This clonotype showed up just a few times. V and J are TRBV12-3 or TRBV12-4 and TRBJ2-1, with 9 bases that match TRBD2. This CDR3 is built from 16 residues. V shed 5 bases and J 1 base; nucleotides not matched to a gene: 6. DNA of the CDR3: TGTGCCAGCAGTCGACTGGCGGGAGGGTCCTACAATGAGCAGTTCTTC. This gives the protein CASSRLAGGSYNEQFF.

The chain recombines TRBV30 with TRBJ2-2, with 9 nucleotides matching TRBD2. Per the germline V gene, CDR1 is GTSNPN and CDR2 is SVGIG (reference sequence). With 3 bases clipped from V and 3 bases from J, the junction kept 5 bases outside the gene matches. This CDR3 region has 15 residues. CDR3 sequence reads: CAWRPREGHTGELFF. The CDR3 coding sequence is TGTGCCTGGAGGCCGCGGGAGGGTCACACCGGGGAGCTGTTTTTT.

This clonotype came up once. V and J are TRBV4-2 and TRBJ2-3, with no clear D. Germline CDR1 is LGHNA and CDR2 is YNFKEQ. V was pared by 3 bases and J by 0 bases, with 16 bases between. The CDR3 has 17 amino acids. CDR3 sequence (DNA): TGTGCCAGCAGCCAGAACCACGCGGTAGCAAGCACAGATACGCAGTATTTT. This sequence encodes CASSQNHAVASTDTQYF.